This TCR beta chain was sequenced for a study of T cell responses to AZD1222 COVID-19 vaccine. TCRdb's copy holds only in-frame clones and misses some; the assay was immunoSEQ multiplex PCR. The repertoire holds about 150,000 clones, with 90% as singletons. The sequence was obtained from an adult in good health. Specimen: peripheral blood, collected on day 0 of AZD1222 vaccination.

DNA for the CDR3: TGTGCCAGCAACCCGGACGGGCTGGTTGGGGCTTTCTTT. Translating it yields CASNPDGLVGAFF. The genes are TRBV12-3 or TRBV12-4 and TRBJ1-1; no clear D gene. CDR3 size: 13 residues. The V gene lost 7 bases and the J gene lost 11 bases, with 20 bases spanning the gap.